This T cell receptor beta chain appears in the sequencing data of a study of T cells in Graves' hyperthyroidism and ophthalmopathy. Findings of the study overall: Most expanded thyroid clonotypes above 0.001 recurred in blood.

Germline assignment: CDR1 SEHNR and CDR2 FQNEAQ (reference sequence). V was pared by 5 bases and J by 5 bases, with 8 bases of the junction left unmatched. The CDR3 length is 15 residues. This clonotype was detected many times. What it recognizes is unknown. RNA transcripts gave rise to amplified TCR beta CDR3 regions. HTBI primers were employed in a first-round RT-PCR of the TCR CDR3. TCRdb re-called the multiplex PCR reads through MiXCR, storing one row per CDR3 protein. Altogether approximately 630,000 distinct CDR3 sequences are present, about a sixth being singletons, with the ten largest covering 3.5% to 4%.

Sequencing input: blood. The rearrangement links TRBV7-9 to TRBJ2-1; 8 bases are shared with TRBD1. The origin of this receptor is a woman aged 25 to 45 with Graves' hyperthyroidism. The CDR3 nucleotides are TGTGCCAGCAGCCGAACAGGGGGGCACAACAATGAGCAGTTCTTC. It yields the protein CASSRTGGHNNEQFF.